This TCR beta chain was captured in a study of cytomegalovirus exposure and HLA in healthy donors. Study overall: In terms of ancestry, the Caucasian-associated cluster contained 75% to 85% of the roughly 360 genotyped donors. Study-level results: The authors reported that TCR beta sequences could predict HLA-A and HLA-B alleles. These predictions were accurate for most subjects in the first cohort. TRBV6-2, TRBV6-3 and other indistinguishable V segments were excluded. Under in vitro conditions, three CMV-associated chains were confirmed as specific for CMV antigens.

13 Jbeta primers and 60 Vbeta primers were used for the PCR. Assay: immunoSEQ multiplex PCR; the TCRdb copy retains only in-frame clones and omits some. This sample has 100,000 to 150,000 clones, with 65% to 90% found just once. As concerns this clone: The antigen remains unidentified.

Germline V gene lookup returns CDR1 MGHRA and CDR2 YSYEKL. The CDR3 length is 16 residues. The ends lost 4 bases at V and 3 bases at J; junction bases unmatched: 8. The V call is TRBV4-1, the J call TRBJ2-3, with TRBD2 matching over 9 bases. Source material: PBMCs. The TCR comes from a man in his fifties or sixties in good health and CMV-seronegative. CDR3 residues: CASSPSGSGGTDTQYF. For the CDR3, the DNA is TGCGCCAGCAGCCCGTCGGGAAGCGGGGGGACAGATACGCAGTATTTT.